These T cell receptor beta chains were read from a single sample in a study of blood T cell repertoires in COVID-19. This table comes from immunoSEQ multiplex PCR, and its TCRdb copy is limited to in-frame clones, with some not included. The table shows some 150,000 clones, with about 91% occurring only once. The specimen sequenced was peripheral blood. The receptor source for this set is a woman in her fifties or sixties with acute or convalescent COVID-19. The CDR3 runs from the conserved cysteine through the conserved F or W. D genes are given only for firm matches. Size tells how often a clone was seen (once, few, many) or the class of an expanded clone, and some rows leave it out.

CDR3: CAWSNPGGLKAEAFF
DNA: TGTGCCTGGAGTAACCCAGGGGGTCTCAAGGCTGAAGCTTTCTTT
D: TRBD1
J: TRBJ1-1
size: once
V: TRBV30

CDR3: CASSQTGGAGEKLFF
DNA: TGTGCCAGCAGCCAGACAGGGGGCGCTGGGGAAAAACTGTTTTTT
D: TRBD1
J: TRBJ1-4
size: -
V: TRBV3-1/TRBV3-2

CDR3: CASSLSGAGTGELFF
DNA: TGTGCCAGCAGCCTCAGCGGAGCCGGCACCGGGGAGCTGTTTTTT
D: -
J: TRBJ2-2
size: -
V: TRBV7-2

CDR3: CASTKTGTEAFF
DNA: TGTGCCAGCACCAAGACAGGGACTGAAGCTTTCTTT
D: TRBD1
J: TRBJ1-1
size: -
V: TRBV6-4

CDR3: CSVGGTGGNTIYF
DNA: TGCAGCGTGGGGGGGACAGGAGGAAACACCATATATTTT
D: TRBD1
J: TRBJ1-3
size: -
V: TRBV29-1

CDR3: CASRIGLAGYNEQFF
DNA: TGTGCCAGCAGGATCGGACTAGCGGGGTACAATGAGCAGTTCTTC
D: TRBD2
J: TRBJ2-1
size: -
V: TRBV6-5

CDR3: CASSFLRARQGTDTQYF
DNA: TGTGCCAGCAGCTTTCTCCGGGCCAGGCAGGGAACAGATACGCAGTATTTT
D: -
J: TRBJ2-3
size: -
V: TRBV28

CDR3: CASSESTGVNQPQHF
DNA: TGTGCCAGCAGTGAGTCCACAGGAGTTAATCAGCCCCAGCATTTT
D: -
J: TRBJ1-5
size: -
V: TRBV6-4

CDR3: CASSLGGQETQYF
DNA: TGCGCCAGCAGCCTAGGAGGGCAGGAGACCCAGTACTTC
D: -
J: TRBJ2-5
size: -
V: TRBV4-3

CDR3: CAWSSGFTDTQYF
DNA: TGTGCCTGGAGTAGCGGGTTCACAGATACGCAGTATTTT
D: -
J: TRBJ2-3
size: -
V: TRBV30

CDR3: CASSLTGNNSPLHF
DNA: TGTGCCAGCAGCCTGACAGGGAATAATTCACCCCTCCACTTT
D: TRBD1
J: TRBJ1-6
size: -
V: TRBV5-4

CDR3: CASSQRGWGGNTDTQYF
DNA: TGCGCCAGCAGCCAAAGGGGATGGGGGGGTAACACAGATACGCAGTATTTT
D: TRBD2
J: TRBJ2-3
size: -
V: TRBV4-1

CDR3: CASSPRQDTDTQYF
DNA: TGTGCCAGCAGCCCCCGACAGGATACAGATACGCAGTATTTT
D: -
J: TRBJ2-3
size: -
V: TRBV13

CDR3: CSASRFQGRYF
DNA: TGCAGTGCTAGCCGGTTCCAGGGTCGGTACTTC
D: -
J: TRBJ2-7
size: -
V: TRBV20-1

CDR3: CASSLWDRNNSPLHF
DNA: TGTGCCAGCAGCTTATGGGACAGGAATAATTCACCCCTCCACTTT
D: TRBD1
J: TRBJ1-6
size: -
V: TRBV13

CDR3: CASSLGGEDTQYF
DNA: TGTGCCAGCAGCTTGGGAGGAGAAGATACGCAGTATTTT
D: -
J: TRBJ2-3
size: -
V: TRBV5-6

CDR3: CASSEIGRGAPGTQYF
DNA: TGTGCCAGCAGTGAGATTGGGCGGGGGGCGCCGGGGACCCAGTACTTC
D: TRBD2
J: TRBJ2-5
size: -
V: TRBV2

CDR3: CASTFSGQTGSPLHF
DNA: TGTGCCAGCACGTTCTCGGGACAGACGGGTTCACCCCTCCACTTT
D: TRBD1
J: TRBJ1-6
size: once
V: TRBV27

CDR3: CASSYGTLDNEQFF
DNA: TGTGCCAGCAGCTACGGGACATTAGACAATGAGCAGTTCTTC
D: -
J: TRBJ2-1
size: -
V: TRBV19

CDR3: CASSLAGGTGGRNEQYF
DNA: TGTGCCAGCAGCTTAGCAGGGGGGACAGGGGGCCGAAACGAGCAGTACTTC
D: TRBD1
J: TRBJ2-7
size: -
V: TRBV7-2

CDR3: CASNPQGGNQPQHF
DNA: TGTGCCAGCAACCCGCAGGGTGGCAATCAGCCCCAGCATTTT
D: -
J: TRBJ1-5
size: -
V: TRBV6-5

CDR3: CASSLFSDRVGNTIYF
DNA: TGTGCCAGCAGCTTATTCTCCGACAGGGTTGGAAACACCATATATTTT
D: TRBD1
J: TRBJ1-3
size: -
V: TRBV11-1

CDR3: CATSELQGPQETQYF
DNA: TGTGCCACCAGTGAGTTACAGGGGCCCCAAGAGACCCAGTACTTC
D: TRBD1
J: TRBJ2-5
size: -
V: TRBV24-1

CDR3: CASSQAGASSNQPQHF
DNA: TGTGCCAGCAGCCAGGCAGGGGCGAGTAGCAATCAGCCCCAGCATTTT
D: -
J: TRBJ1-5
size: -
V: TRBV6-2/TRBV6-3

CDR3: CASSSDMNTGELFF
DNA: TGTGCCAGCAGCTCCGACATGAACACCGGGGAGCTGTTTTTT
D: -
J: TRBJ2-2
size: -
V: TRBV7-2

CDR3: CASRSQTGNAGETQYF
DNA: TGCGCCAGCAGGTCCCAAACAGGGAATGCGGGAGAGACCCAGTACTTC
D: -
J: TRBJ2-5
size: -
V: TRBV5-1

CDR3: CASSSHGKAGITDTQYF
DNA: TGTGCCAGCAGCTCCCACGGGAAGGCGGGGATCACAGATACGCAGTATTTT
D: -
J: TRBJ2-3
size: once
V: TRBV7-2

CDR3: CASRLGYSGRENYGYTF
DNA: TGCGCCAGCAGATTAGGGTATTCCGGCCGGGAAAACTATGGCTACACCTTC
D: -
J: TRBJ1-2
size: -
V: TRBV5-1

CDR3: CASHTMGLAGALNTGELFF
DNA: TGTGCCAGTCATACGATGGGGCTAGCGGGGGCCCTAAACACCGGGGAGCTGTTTTTT
D: TRBD2
J: TRBJ2-2
size: -
V: TRBV9

CDR3: CASSDSGTSGVYEQYF
DNA: TGTGCCAGCAGCGACTCCGGGACTAGCGGGGTTTACGAGCAGTACTTC
D: TRBD2
J: TRBJ2-7
size: -
V: TRBV6-2/TRBV6-3

CDR3: CASKQNTEAFF
DNA: TGTGCCAGCAAACAGAACACTGAAGCTTTCTTT
D: -
J: TRBJ1-1
size: -
V: TRBV6-5

CDR3: CASSFVQGTGNTIYF
DNA: TGTGCCAGCAGCTTCGTCCAGGGGACTGGAAACACCATATATTTT
D: -
J: TRBJ1-3
size: -
V: TRBV11-2

CDR3: CASSLGQLYEQYF
DNA: TGTGCCAGCAGCTTGGGACAGCTATACGAGCAGTACTTC
D: TRBD1
J: TRBJ2-7
size: once
V: TRBV6-5

CDR3: CASSVGLSYNEQFF
DNA: TGTGCCAGCAGCGTAGGACTCTCCTACAATGAGCAGTTCTTC
D: -
J: TRBJ2-1
size: -
V: TRBV9

CDR3: CAWSGGGANYNEQFF
DNA: TGTGCCTGGAGTGGTGGGGGGGCTAACTACAATGAGCAGTTCTTC
D: -
J: TRBJ2-1
size: -
V: TRBV30

CDR3: CASSTGQPNTEAFF
DNA: TGTGCCAGCAGTACTGGACAGCCCAACACTGAAGCTTTCTTT
D: -
J: TRBJ1-1
size: -
V: TRBV28

CDR3: CASSTLNSGNTIYF
DNA: TGTGCCAGTAGTACCCTAAACTCTGGAAACACCATATATTTT
D: -
J: TRBJ1-3
size: many
V: TRBV19

CDR3: CASSQPGLAGVHNEQFF
DNA: TGCGCCAGCAGCCAGCCGGGACTAGCGGGGGTTCACAATGAGCAGTTCTTC
D: TRBD2
J: TRBJ2-1
size: -
V: TRBV4-1

CDR3: CASSLSDNSYEQYF
DNA: TGTGCCAGCAGCCTATCGGACAACTCCTACGAGCAGTACTTC
D: -
J: TRBJ2-7
size: -
V: TRBV11-2

CDR3: CASSPRTGSGNTIYF
DNA: TGTGCCAGCAGCCCCCGGACAGGGTCTGGAAACACCATATATTTT
D: TRBD1
J: TRBJ1-3
size: -
V: TRBV7-6

CDR3: CASSQVSNTEAFF
DNA: TGTGCCAGCAGTCAGGTTTCCAACACTGAAGCTTTCTTT
D: -
J: TRBJ1-1
size: -
V: TRBV27

CDR3: CASSQGRLAGGRETQYF
DNA: TGTGCCAGCAGCCAAGGAAGACTAGCGGGGGGGCGCGAGACCCAGTACTTC
D: TRBD2
J: TRBJ2-5
size: -
V: TRBV3-1/TRBV3-2

CDR3: CASSEQGVSQETQYF
DNA: TGTGCCAGCAGTGAACAGGGGGTTTCCCAAGAGACCCAGTACTTC
D: TRBD1
J: TRBJ2-5
size: -
V: TRBV2

CDR3: CASNTLFRGSPLHF
DNA: TGTGCCAGCAACACTCTATTCAGGGGCTCACCCCTCCACTTT
D: -
J: TRBJ1-6
size: -
V: TRBV6-5

CDR3: CASTKRGGTDTQYF
DNA: TGTGCCAGCACCAAGCGGGGGGGCACAGATACGCAGTATTTT
D: TRBD2
J: TRBJ2-3
size: -
V: TRBV7-2

CDR3: CASSEMTGTATEAFF
DNA: TGTGCCAGCAGTGAAATGACAGGGACTGCCACTGAAGCTTTCTTT
D: TRBD1
J: TRBJ1-1
size: -
V: TRBV6-1

CDR3: CASRIPRTGGLGYTF
DNA: TGTGCCAGCAGGATCCCCCGGACAGGGGGTCTTGGCTACACCTTC
D: TRBD1
J: TRBJ1-2
size: -
V: TRBV5-8

CDR3: CASSRNSGSGGANVLTF
DNA: TGTGCCAGCAGCCGAAATAGCGGATCAGGTGGGGCCAACGTCCTGACTTTC
D: -
J: TRBJ2-6
size: -
V: TRBV4-2

CDR3: CASSSTRLNTEAFF
DNA: TGTGCCAGCAGCTCGACCAGGTTGAACACTGAAGCTTTCTTT
D: -
J: TRBJ1-1
size: -
V: TRBV7-2

CDR3: CAISVSLGGETQYF
DNA: TGTGCCATCAGTGTAAGCTTAGGCGGAGAGACCCAGTACTTC
D: -
J: TRBJ2-5
size: once
V: TRBV10-3

CDR3: CASSSRGGLAGDEQYF
DNA: TGTGCCAGCAGTTCACGGGGAGGACTAGCCGGCGACGAGCAGTACTTC
D: TRBD2
J: TRBJ2-7
size: -
V: TRBV6-5

CDR3: CASSQGTYRDGNTIYF
DNA: TGCGCCAGCAGCCAAGGGACTTACAGGGATGGAAACACCATATATTTT
D: -
J: TRBJ1-3
size: -
V: TRBV4-1